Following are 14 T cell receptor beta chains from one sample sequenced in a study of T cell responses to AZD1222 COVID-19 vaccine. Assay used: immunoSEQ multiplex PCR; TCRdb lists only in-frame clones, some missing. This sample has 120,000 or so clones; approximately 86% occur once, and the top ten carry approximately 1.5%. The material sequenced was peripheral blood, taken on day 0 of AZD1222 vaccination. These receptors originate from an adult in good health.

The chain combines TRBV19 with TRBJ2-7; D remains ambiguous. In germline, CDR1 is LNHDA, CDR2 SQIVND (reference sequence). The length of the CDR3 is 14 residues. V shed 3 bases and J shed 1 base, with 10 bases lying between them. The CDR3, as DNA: TGTGCCAGTAGTATGGCCCAGCAATCCTACGAGCAGTACTTC. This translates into CASSMAQQSYEQYF.

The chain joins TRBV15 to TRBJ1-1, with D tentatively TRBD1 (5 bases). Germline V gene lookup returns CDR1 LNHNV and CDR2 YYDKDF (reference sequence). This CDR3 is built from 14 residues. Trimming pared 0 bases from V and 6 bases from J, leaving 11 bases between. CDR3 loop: CATSRDGARPEAFF. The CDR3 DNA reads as TGTGCCACCAGCAGAGATGGGGCTCGGCCTGAAGCTTTCTTT. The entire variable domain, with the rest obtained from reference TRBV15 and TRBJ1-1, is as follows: DAMVIQNPRYQVTQFGKPVTLSCSQTLNHNVMYWYQQKSSQAPKLLFHYYDKDFNNEADTPDNFQSRRPNTSFCFLDIRSPGLGDTAMYLCATSRDGARPEAFFGQGTRLTVV.

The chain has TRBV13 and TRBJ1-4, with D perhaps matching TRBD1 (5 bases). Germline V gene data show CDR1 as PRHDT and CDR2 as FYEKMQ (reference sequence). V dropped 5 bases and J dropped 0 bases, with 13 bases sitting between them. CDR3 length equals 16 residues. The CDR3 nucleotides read TGTGCCAGCAGCCTATGGGGGGAGTCAACTAATGAAAAACTGTTTTTT. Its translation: CASSLWGESTNEKLFF.

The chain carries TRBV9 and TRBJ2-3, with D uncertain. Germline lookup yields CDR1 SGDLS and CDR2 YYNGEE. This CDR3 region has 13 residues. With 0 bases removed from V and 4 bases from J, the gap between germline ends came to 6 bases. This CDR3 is CASSVGGADTQYF. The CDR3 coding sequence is TGTGCCAGCAGCGTAGGGGGTGCAGATACGCAGTATTTT.

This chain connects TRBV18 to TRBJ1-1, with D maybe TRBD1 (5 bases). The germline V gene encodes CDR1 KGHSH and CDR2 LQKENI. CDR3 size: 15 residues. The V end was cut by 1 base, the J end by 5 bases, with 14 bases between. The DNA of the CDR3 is TGTGCCAGCTCACCACGGTCCGACAGAGGGACTGAAGCTTTCTTT. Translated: CASSPRSDRGTEAFF. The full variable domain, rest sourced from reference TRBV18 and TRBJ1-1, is NAGVMQNPRHLVRRRGQEARLRCSPMKGHSHVYWYRQLPEEGLKFMVYLQKENIIDESGMPKERFSAEFPKEGPSILRIQQVVRGDSAAYFCASSPRSDRGTEAFFGQGTRLTVV.

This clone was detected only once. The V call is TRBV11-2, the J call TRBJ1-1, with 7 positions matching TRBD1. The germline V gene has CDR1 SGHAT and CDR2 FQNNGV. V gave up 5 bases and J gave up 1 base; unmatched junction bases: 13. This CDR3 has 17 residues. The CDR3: CASSAYTQGWRNTEAFF. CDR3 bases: TGTGCCAGCAGCGCCTACACACAGGGGTGGAGGAACACTGAAGCTTTCTTT.

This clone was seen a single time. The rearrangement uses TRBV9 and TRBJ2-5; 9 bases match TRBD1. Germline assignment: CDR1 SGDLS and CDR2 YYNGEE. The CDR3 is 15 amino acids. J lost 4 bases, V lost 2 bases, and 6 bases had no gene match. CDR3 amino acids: CASSVEQGAGETQYF. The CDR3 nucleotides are TGTGCCAGCAGCGTTGAACAGGGGGCAGGAGAGACCCAGTACTTC.

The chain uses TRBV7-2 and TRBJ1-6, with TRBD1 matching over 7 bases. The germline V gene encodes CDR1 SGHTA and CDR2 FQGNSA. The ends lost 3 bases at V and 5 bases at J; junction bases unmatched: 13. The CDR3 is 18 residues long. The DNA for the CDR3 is TGTGCCAGCAGCTTGACCCCGTACAGGGGCGGAAATAATTCACCCCTCCACTTT. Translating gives CASSLTPYRGGNNSPLHF.

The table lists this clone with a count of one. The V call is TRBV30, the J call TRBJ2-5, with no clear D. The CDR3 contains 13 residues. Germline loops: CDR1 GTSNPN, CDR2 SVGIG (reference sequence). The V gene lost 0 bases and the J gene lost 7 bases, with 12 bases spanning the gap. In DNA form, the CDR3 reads TGTGCCTGGAGTGTAAAGGGCGGTGGGACCCAGTACTTC. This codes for CAWSVKGGGTQYF.

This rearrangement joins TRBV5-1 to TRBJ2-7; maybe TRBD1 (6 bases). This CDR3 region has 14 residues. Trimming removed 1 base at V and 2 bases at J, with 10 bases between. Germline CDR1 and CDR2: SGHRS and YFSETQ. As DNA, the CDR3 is TGCGCCAGCAGCTTGCAGGGGATAACCTACGAGCAGTACTTC. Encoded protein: CASSLQGITYEQYF.

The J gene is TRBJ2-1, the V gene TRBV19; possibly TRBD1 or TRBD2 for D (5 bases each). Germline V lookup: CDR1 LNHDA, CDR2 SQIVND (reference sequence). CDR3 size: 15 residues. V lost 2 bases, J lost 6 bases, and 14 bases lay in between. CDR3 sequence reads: CASSIRGARGNEQFF. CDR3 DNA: TGTGCCAGTAGTATACGAGGGGCCCGAGGCAATGAGCAGTTCTTC.

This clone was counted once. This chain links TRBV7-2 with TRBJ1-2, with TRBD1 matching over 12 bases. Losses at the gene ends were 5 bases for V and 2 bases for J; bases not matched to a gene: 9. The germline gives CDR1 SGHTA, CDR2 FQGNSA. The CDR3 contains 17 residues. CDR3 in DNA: TGTGCCAGCAGCCCTGGGACAGGGGGCGTTTCGAACTATGGCTACACCTTC. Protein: CASSPGTGGVSNYGYTF.

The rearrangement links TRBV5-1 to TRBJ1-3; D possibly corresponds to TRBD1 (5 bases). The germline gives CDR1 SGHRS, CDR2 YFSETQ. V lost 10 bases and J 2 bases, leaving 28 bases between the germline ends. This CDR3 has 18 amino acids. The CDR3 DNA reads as TGCGCCTCAACCGAGCAGGGCGCCGTCGCCAGACCTGGAAACACCATATATTTT. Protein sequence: CASTEQGAVARPGNTIYF.

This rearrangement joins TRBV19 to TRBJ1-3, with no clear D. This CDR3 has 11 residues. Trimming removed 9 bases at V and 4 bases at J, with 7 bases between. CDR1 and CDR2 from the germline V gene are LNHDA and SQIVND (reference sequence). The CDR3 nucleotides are TGTGCCAGCCCGTCCGGAAACACCATATATTTT. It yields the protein CASPSGNTIYF.